Included here is one T cell receptor (beta chain) sequence, with context. Its antigen remains unidentified. Per the germline V gene, CDR1 is DFQATT and CDR2 is SNEGSKA (reference sequence). The CDR3 sequence is 11 residues long. Trimming removed 4 bases at V and 3 bases at J, with 7 bases between. The data belong to a study of CD8 T cells in Susac syndrome. Random-hexamer reverse transcription was applied to roughly 0.5 to 1 ug RNA. TCRdb redid the calling of the immunoSEQ multiplex PCR reads with MiXCR, one entry per CDR3 protein. The top ten clones hold around 0.093% of a sample with hundreds of thousands of distinct CDR3 sequences, about 96% of them seen once. Notes on the study in general: In Susac syndrome, the CD4+ T cell repertoires did not show clonal expansion.

Recently defined diagnostic criteria for definite or probable disease were fulfilled by Susac syndrome patients. The sequencing input was CD4+ T cells from PBMCs. V is TRBV20-1 and J is TRBJ2-7; D is possibly TRBD2 (5 bases). The clonotype was recovered from a human donor with Susac syndrome. The CDR3 nucleotides are TGCAGTGCTACCCGGGACTACGAGCAGTACTTC. Amino acids: CSATRDYEQYF.